This T cell receptor beta chain emerged from a study of CD8+CD57+ T cells in acquired aplastic anemia. Study information: Sorted CD4+ and CD8+ cells gave a mean 3.2 ug DNA, range roughly 0.18 to 30 ug.

Selection for sequencing was limited to patients who had shown CD8+CD57+ cell expansion by flow cytometry. Every patient had severe acquired aplastic anemia. Germline V lookup: CDR1 SGHTA, CDR2 FQGNSA. V lost 7 bases and J 1 base, leaving 10 bases between the germline ends. The CDR3 contains 13 residues. The use of genomic DNA as template underpinned the TCR beta VDJ and CDR3 profiling. Each CDR3 protein gets one entry after TCRdb re-called the reads with MiXCR. The repertoire includes roughly 260,000 distinct CDR3 sequences, around 45% of them detected once, and 6.5% to 10% sits in the top ten. The chain has TRBV7-2 and TRBJ1-2; D is undetermined. The sequence came from a human donor with aplastic anemia. Sequenced sample: sorted CD4+, CD8+, or CD8+CD57+ T cells (not recorded which) from PBMCs. CDR3: CASNPRSNYGYTF. The CDR3 nucleotides are TGTGCCAGCAACCCGAGAAGTAACTATGGCTACACCTTC.